This T cell receptor (beta chain) is drawn from a study of breast tumors, draining lymph nodes, adjacent tissues. This clonotype has a handful of counts. The antigen is unknown. TCRdb fed the multiplex PCR reads into MiXCR, producing one record per CDR3 protein. The sample lists some 83,000 distinct CDR3 sequences, approximately 19% occurring once. The lymph nodes were axillary draining lymph nodes from breast cancer patients. CDR3 length: 12 residues. Trimming removed 6 bases at V and 4 bases at J, with 10 bases between. The V gene's germline CDR1 is MDHEN and CDR2 SYDVKM. Study outcomes and limitations: Tumor TCR diversity was below lymph nodes but above nontumor tissue. Data only fit, rather than demonstrated, lymph node origin of most tumor T cells.

This TCR was sampled from a female donor with breast cancer. Some clones in this sample may be carry-over from other donors' samples. Input material: axillary lymph node tissue. The chain has TRBV28 and TRBJ2-7, with unresolved D. The CDR3 DNA reads as TGTGCCAGCAGACACGCCAGGTACGAGCAGTACTTC. Protein product: CASRHARYEQYF. The entire variable domain, with the rest obtained from reference TRBV28 and TRBJ2-7, is as follows: DVKVTQSSRYLVKRTGEKVFLECVQDMDHENMFWYRQDPGLGLRLIYFSYDVKMKEKGDIPEGYSVSREKKERFSLILESASTNQTSMYLCASRHARYEQYFGPGTRLTVT.